This T cell receptor (beta chain) was captured in a study of T cell responses to AZD1222 COVID-19 vaccine. This clone was counted a single time. The length of the CDR3 is 12 residues. Trimming cost V 4 bases and J 11 bases, with 14 bases left between them. Germline V lookup: CDR1 SGHNT, CDR2 YYREEE (reference sequence). Sequenced by immunoSEQ multiplex PCR; TCRdb stores in-frame clones only, minus some. In the table there are around 60,000 clones, 85% to 95% of which are singletons. Here the sequenced sample was peripheral blood, taken 28 days after the second dose of the MenACWY control vaccine. The chain links TRBV5-4 to TRBJ2-3, with D perhaps matching TRBD1 or TRBD2 (6 bases each). This TCR came from an adult who received the MenACWY meningococcal vaccine as a control. CDR3 DNA sequence: TGTGCCAGCAGCGCGCGGGACACGAAGCAGTATTTT. Protein: CASSARDTKQYF.